This entry describes one TCR beta chain. The sample originates from a study of monozygotic twins with inflammatory bowel disease. One blood sample of approximately 2.7 ml was taken from each donor. Isolation of total RNA was performed on whole blood, with no prior T cell sorting. Reanalyzing the 5' RACE reads, TCRdb keeps one entry per CDR3 protein, without DNA. This table holds 150,000 to 200,000 distinct CDR3 sequences. The CDR3 contains 14 residues. CDR1 is MGHRA, CDR2 YSYEKL, per germline. This chain uses TRBV4-1 with TRBJ2-4. Source material: blood. The sequence was obtained from a human donor with ulcerative colitis or Crohn's disease, or a healthy co-twin of an affected twin (not recorded which). The CDR3 reads CASSQLDSRNIQYF.